The 20 T cell receptor beta chains in this list originate from one sample, sequenced in a study of graft-versus-host responses after intestinal transplantation (dated by TCRdb to the early 2020s). What the time point label conveys for this sample: cells obtained before transplantation from donor or recipient. Library method: the immunoSEQ multiplex PCR assay. The table was pulled from immuneACCESS by TCRdb, which kept in-frame rearrangements only. Such tables lose some clones; where checked, under half of the loss comes from unresolved V genes, and the rest has no known cause. The sample records some 10,000 clones, 31% of which are singletons. The leading ten clones occupy over 1.5% of the sample. The starting material was alloreactive CD4+ T cells from a mixed lymphocyte reaction culture, obtained before transplantation. The sample's cell subset or site label, decoded: CFSE-low proliferating T cells sorted from roughly 6-day pre-transplant mixed lymphocyte reaction (GvH or HvG direction). The receptor source for this set is a human patient who was an organ donor for intestinal transplantation.

The chain uses TRBV7-2 and TRBJ2-1; TRBD2 matches 8 bases. CDR1 SGHTA and CDR2 FQGNSA come from the germline V gene. This CDR3 spans 14 amino acids. Germline trimming cut 4 bases from V and 4 bases from J; bases unmatched to any gene: 3. The CDR3 reads CASSSSGGYNEQFF. In DNA, the CDR3 is TGTGCCAGCAGCTCGAGCGGGGGATACAATGAGCAGTTCTTC.

This clone was recorded a few times. The chain links TRBV28 to TRBJ2-3, with a possible D match to TRBD2 (5 bases). The CDR3 has 16 residues. CDR1 and CDR2 from the germline V gene are MDHEN and SYDVKM. The V gene lost 4 bases and the J gene lost 0 bases, with 14 bases spanning the gap. CDR3 in DNA: TGTGCCAGCAGTTCCTGGGGAGACACTAGCACAGATACGCAGTATTTT. Its translation: CASSSWGDTSTDTQYF.

The CDR3 sequence: CASSSRPFGKLFF. As DNA, the CDR3 is TGTGCCAGCAGCTCTAGACCTTTTGGAAAACTGTTTTTT. This chain joins TRBV28 and TRBJ1-4, with no clear D. CDR1 is MDHEN and CDR2 is SYDVKM in the germline V gene. CDR3 length equals 13 residues. Trimming shortened V by 6 bases and J by 10 bases, and 15 bases separated the two germline ends.

There are a few counts of this clone. The chain recombines TRBV9 with TRBJ1-1; D is undetermined. Trimming cost V 0 bases and J 0 bases, with 6 bases left between them. CDR3 length: 14 amino acids. Germline CDR1 SGDLS, CDR2 YYNGEE. The CDR3 region has the DNA TGTGCCAGCAGCGTAGGGCAAATGAACACTGAAGCTTTCTTT. It yields the protein CASSVGQMNTEAFF.

Only a few counts were recorded for this clone. This chain links TRBV6-6 with TRBJ2-7; 9 nucleotides line up with TRBD1. Germline values: CDR1 MNHNY, CDR2 SVGAGI (reference sequence). The CDR3 covers 15 residues. V shed 4 bases, J shed 3 bases, and the junction held 7 bases outside the gene matches. The CDR3 nucleotides read TGTGCCAGCAGTTCAAGAGGGACAGGGCACTACGAGCAGTACTTC. It yields the protein CASSSRGTGHYEQYF.

In its sample, this clone was seen a few times. The chain carries TRBV21-1 and TRBJ1-2; the table's D call TRBD1 went unverified against the DNA. TRBV21-1 has pseudogene status. CDR3 length equals 12 residues. The CDR3 loop is CAFYPRGHGYTF. The CDR3, as DNA: TGTGCCTTTTACCCAAGGGGCCATGGCTACACCTTC.

The chain combines TRBV7-2 with TRBJ1-2, with D perhaps TRBD1 (5 bases). CDR1 is SGHTA, CDR2 FQGNSA, per germline. Trimming cost V 6 bases and J 4 bases, with 15 bases left between them. The length of the CDR3 is 14 residues. CDR3 in amino acids: CASRQTGGAYGYTF. The CDR3 coding sequence is TGTGCCAGCAGACAAACAGGAGGGGCCTATGGCTACACCTTC.

This clone has a handful of counts. V usage is TRBV4-1 and J usage is TRBJ1-2, with 10 bases that match TRBD1. In germline, CDR1 is MGHRA, CDR2 YSYEKL. CDR3 size: 16 residues. The V gene end was trimmed by 0 bases and the J gene end by 4 bases; junction bases not matched to a gene: 5. The CDR3 sequence: CASSQERGTGAYGYTF. The CDR3 nucleotides are TGCGCCAGCAGCCAAGAGAGGGGGACAGGGGCCTATGGCTACACCTTC.

The CDR3 spells CASSPIRVTGSYEQYF. The DNA for the CDR3 is TGTGCCAGCTCACCGATAAGGGTGACAGGGAGCTACGAGCAGTACTTC. The chain recombines TRBV18 with TRBJ2-7; the match to TRBD1 covers 7 bases. This CDR3 region has 16 residues. Germline V gene lookup returns CDR1 KGHSH and CDR2 LQKENI. The ends lost 3 bases at V and 3 bases at J; junction bases unmatched: 11.

By share of the sample, this clone is medium-sized. This chain joins TRBV5-1 and TRBJ2-3, with TRBD2 identical over 9 bases. This CDR3 is 17 amino acids long. Germline trimming cut 4 bases from V and 6 bases from J; bases unmatched to any gene: 15. The germline CDR1 and CDR2 sequences are SGHRS and YFSETQ. The CDR3 protein is CASSPFQRGALGDTQYF. Here the CDR3 DNA reads TGCGCCAGCAGCCCCTTCCAGCGGGGGGCCCTCGGGGATACGCAGTATTTT.

In its sample, this clone was seen a few times. Here the CDR3 DNA reads TGCGCCAGCAGCCAAGGGCGTCATCGGGCGGGGACTAAGAACACTGAAGCTTTCTTT. Encoded protein: CASSQGRHRAGTKNTEAFF. The genes are TRBV4-3 and TRBJ1-1; perhaps TRBD1 as D (5 bases). The V gene's germline CDR1 is LGHNA and CDR2 YSLEER. This CDR3 is built from 19 residues. Trimming left V 1 base short and J 1 base short, with 22 bases between.

This chain uses TRBV23-1 with TRBJ1-2; 12 bases fit TRBD1. TRBV23-1 falls under the ORF class, with uncertain function. V shed 8 bases, J shed 4 bases, and the junction held 8 bases outside the gene matches. The length of the CDR3 is 15 residues. The CDR3: CASEKGGQGAYGYTF. The CDR3 region has the DNA TGCGCCAGCGAGAAGGGGGGACAGGGGGCCTATGGCTACACCTTC.

This clone is labeled medium-sized. V gene TRBV18 combines with J gene TRBJ1-3; unclear D gene. The CDR3 length is 13 residues. V lost 3 bases, J lost 7 bases, and 10 bases lay in between. CDR1 and CDR2 (germline): KGHSH, LQKENI. CDR3 coding DNA: TGTGCCAGCTCACCGTTTCTCCGGAACACCATATATTTT. It specifies CASSPFLRNTIYF.

The chain carries TRBV11-2 and TRBJ2-7; a weak D match, TRBD2 (5 bases). V was pared by 6 bases and J by 0 bases, with 15 bases between. From germline, CDR1 is SGHAT and CDR2 FQNNGV. The length of the CDR3 is 15 residues. CDR3: CASSPMLASSYEQYF. CDR3 in DNA: TGTGCCAGCAGTCCGATGTTAGCGAGCTCCTACGAGCAGTACTTC.

The genes are TRBV4-2 and TRBJ2-2; weak D call: TRBD2 (5 bases). CDR3 length equals 17 residues. CDR1 is LGHNA, CDR2 YNFKEQ, per germline. V was shortened by 0 bases and J by 0 bases, with 11 bases between the two germline ends. The CDR3 coding sequence is TGTGCCAGCAGCCAAGACGGCGGGCTCCCGAACACCGGGGAGCTGTTTTTT. The encoded protein is CASSQDGGLPNTGELFF.

This clone has more than one count but fewer than ten. This rearrangement joins TRBV19 to TRBJ1-1, with TRBD1 matching 7 bases. The germline CDR1 and CDR2 sequences are LNHDA and SQIVND (reference sequence). J gave up 3 bases and V 7 bases, and 11 bases lay outside the gene matches. The CDR3 is 15 amino acids. CDR3 protein: CASTNRRTGDTEAFF. The CDR3 nucleotides read TGTGCCAGTACCAACCGTCGAACAGGGGACACTGAAGCTTTCTTT.

The chain recombines TRBV5-4 with TRBJ1-6, with D perhaps TRBD1 (6 bases). V lost 4 bases and J 0 bases, leaving 17 bases between the germline ends. CDR1 SGHNT and CDR2 YYREEE come from the germline V gene (reference sequence). The CDR3 totals 18 residues. Written as DNA, the CDR3 is TGTGCCAGCAGCCAAGAAATGGGGGCTAGCTCCTATAATTCACCCCTCCACTTT. It yields the protein CASSQEMGASSYNSPLHF.

This clone has only a few counts. The chain combines TRBV6-6 with TRBJ2-3; a weak D match, TRBD1 (6 bases). CDR3 size: 13 residues. Between the trimmed V and J ends, which lost 7 bases and 3 bases, there was a span of 11 bases. Germline loops: CDR1 MNHNY, CDR2 SVGAGI (reference sequence). CDR3 nucleotides: TGTGCCAGCAAGGGGGTTTCGACAGATACGCAGTATTTT. Protein sequence: CASKGVSTDTQYF.

The chain is built from TRBV14 and TRBJ1-1; D ambiguous. The CDR3 runs to 14 residues. V dropped 4 bases and J dropped 0 bases, with 9 bases sitting between them. Germline lookup yields CDR1 SGHDN and CDR2 FVKESK. CDR3 region: CASSRAGMNTEAFF. The CDR3 nucleotides are TGTGCCAGCAGCCGGGCGGGGATGAACACTGAAGCTTTCTTT.

The gene calls are TRBV7-9 and TRBJ2-7; 11 positions agree with TRBD2. The CDR3 has 16 residues. Germline V gene lookup returns CDR1 SEHNR and CDR2 FQNEAQ (reference sequence). The J segment lost 5 bases and the V segment lost 4 bases, leaving 10 bases of the junction unmatched. CDR3 in amino acids: CASSSRASGGFHEQYF. DNA of the CDR3: TGTGCCAGCAGCTCTAGGGCTAGCGGGGGGTTTCACGAGCAGTACTTC. Supplemented by reference TRBV7-9 and TRBJ2-7, the full variable domain reads DTGVSQNPRHKITKRGQNVTFRCDPISEHNRLYWYRQTLGQGPEFLTYFQNEAQLEKSRLLSDRFSAERPKGSFSTLEIQRTEQGDSAMYLCASSSRASGGFHEQYFGPGTRLTVT.